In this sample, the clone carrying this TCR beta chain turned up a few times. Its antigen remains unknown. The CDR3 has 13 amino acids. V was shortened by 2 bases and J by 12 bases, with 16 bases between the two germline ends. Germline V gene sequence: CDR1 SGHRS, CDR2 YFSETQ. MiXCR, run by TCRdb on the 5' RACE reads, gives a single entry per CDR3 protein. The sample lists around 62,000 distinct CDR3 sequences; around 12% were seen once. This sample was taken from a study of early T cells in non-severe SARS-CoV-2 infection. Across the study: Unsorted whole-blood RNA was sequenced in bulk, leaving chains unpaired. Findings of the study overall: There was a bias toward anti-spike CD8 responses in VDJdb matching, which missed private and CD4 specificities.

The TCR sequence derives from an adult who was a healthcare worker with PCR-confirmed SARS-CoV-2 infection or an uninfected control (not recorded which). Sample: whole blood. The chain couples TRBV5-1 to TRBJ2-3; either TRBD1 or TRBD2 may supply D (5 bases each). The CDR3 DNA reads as TGCGCCAGCAGCTTTGGACGGGACGGCATCCAGTATTTT. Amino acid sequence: CASSFGRDGIQYF.